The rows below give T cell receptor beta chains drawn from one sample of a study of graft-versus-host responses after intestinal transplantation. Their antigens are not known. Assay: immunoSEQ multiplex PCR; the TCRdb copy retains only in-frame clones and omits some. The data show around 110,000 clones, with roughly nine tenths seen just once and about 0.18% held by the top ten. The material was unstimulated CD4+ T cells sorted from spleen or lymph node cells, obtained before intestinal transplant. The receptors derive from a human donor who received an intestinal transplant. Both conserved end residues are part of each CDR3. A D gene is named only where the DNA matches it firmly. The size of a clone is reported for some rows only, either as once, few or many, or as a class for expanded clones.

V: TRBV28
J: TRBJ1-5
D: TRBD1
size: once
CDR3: CASSFGQGNQPQHF
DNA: TGTGCCAGCAGTTTTGGACAGGGGAATCAGCCCCAGCATTTT

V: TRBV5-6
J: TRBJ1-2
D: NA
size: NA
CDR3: CASSEGGGTNGYTF
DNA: TGTGCCAGCAGCGAGGGGGGGGGCACGAATGGCTACACCTTC

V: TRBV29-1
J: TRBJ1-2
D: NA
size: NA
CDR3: CSVEHTNGYTF
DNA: TGCAGCGTTGAACACACTAATGGCTACACCTTC

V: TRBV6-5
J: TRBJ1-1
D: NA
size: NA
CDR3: CASSRPGGNTEAFF
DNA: TGTGCCAGCAGCCGCCCAGGAGGGAACACTGAAGCTTTCTTT

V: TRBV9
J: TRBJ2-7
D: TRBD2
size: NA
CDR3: CASSAASGSYEQYF
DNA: TGTGCCAGCAGCGCAGCTAGCGGCTCCTACGAGCAGTACTTC

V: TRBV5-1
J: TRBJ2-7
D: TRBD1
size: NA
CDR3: CASSLALGTGNFYEQYF
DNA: TGCGCCAGCAGCTTGGCGTTGGGGACAGGAAACTTCTACGAGCAGTACTTC

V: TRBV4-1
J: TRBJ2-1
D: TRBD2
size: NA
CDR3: CASSQDHASGREQFF
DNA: TGCGCCAGCAGCCAAGACCATGCCAGCGGGAGGGAGCAGTTCTTC

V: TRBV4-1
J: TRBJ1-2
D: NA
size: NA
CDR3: CASSQFPRGYYGYTF
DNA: TGCGCCAGCAGCCAGTTCCCCAGGGGTTACTATGGCTACACCTTC

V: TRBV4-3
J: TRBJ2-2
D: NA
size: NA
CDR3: CASSSGGRITGELFF
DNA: TGCGCCAGCAGCTCAGGGGGGCGCATCACCGGGGAGCTGTTTTTT

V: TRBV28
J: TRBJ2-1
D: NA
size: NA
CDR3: CASNSLALSYNEQFF
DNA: TGTGCCAGCAACTCACTCGCCCTCTCCTACAATGAGCAGTTCTTC

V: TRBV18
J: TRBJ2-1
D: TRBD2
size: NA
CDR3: CASSPASGNEQFF
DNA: TGTGCCAGCTCACCAGCTAGCGGCAATGAGCAGTTCTTC

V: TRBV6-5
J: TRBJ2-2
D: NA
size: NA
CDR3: CASRYEAGELFF
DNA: TGTGCCAGCAGATATGAGGCCGGGGAGCTGTTTTTT

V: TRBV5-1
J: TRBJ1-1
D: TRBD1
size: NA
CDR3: CASSSTGWDAFF
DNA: TGCGCCAGCAGCTCGACAGGGTGGGACGCTTTCTTT

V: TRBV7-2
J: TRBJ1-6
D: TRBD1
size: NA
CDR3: CASSLAYKAGGANSPLHF
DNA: TGTGCCAGCAGCTTAGCCTATAAAGCAGGGGGCGCCAATTCACCCCTCCACTTT

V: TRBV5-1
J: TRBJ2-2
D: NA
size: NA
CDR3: CASSLVAGELFF
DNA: TGCGCCAGCAGCTTAGTAGCCGGGGAGCTGTTTTTT

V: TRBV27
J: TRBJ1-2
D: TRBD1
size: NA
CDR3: CASSLTYRGMGGYTF
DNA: TGTGCCAGCAGCTTAACTTACAGGGGAATGGGTGGCTACACCTTC